This T cell receptor (beta chain) was captured in a study of T-cell reconstitution after alpha-beta-depleted transplantation in children listed by TCRdb under 2016. Looking at the study overall: Using TCR repertoire profiling, the study followed T-cell immune reconstitution in a quantitative way in children after TCRalphabeta/CD19-depleted allogeneic hematopoietic cell transplantation.

From the germline V gene, CDR1 is KGHSH and CDR2 is LQKENI. From cysteine to phenylalanine, the CDR3 is 16 amino acids long. Here the CDR3 DNA is all that survives: 48 bases in frame from base 1. Trimmed from V: 1 base; trimmed from J: 6 bases; junction bases lacking a gene match: 7. Here is what the overall study found, with its caveats: In some patients, the high TCRbeta diversity seen at day 60 was put down to recipient T cells and intrathymic progenitors that had survived conditioning. Over subsequent months, a decline in hyperexpanded clone frequencies was noted, and after one year, T-cell counts and TCRbeta diversity were mostly ascribed to newly produced T cells. About two months after transplant, the apparently early recovery of alphabetaT-cell counts reportedly depended on just several hundred clones that had expanded rapidly and came from non-depleted graft cells.

Explained via the paper, the treatment or condition label denotes: allogeneic hematopoietic cell transplantation with graft depleted of TCRalphabeta T cells and CD19 B cells. The children who served as transplant recipients had been given grafts of TCRalphabeta/CD19-depleted allogeneic hematopoietic cells. The method was PCR. This sample was sequenced with an Illumina HiSeq 2500. TCR libraries were prepared with molecular barcoding, using unique molecular identifiers to normalize TCRbeta repertoire quantification. TCRdb itself trimmed the public reads at Q25 with fastp, ran MiXCR and retained productive beta chains. Under each unique CDR3 protein, matching rows form one entry showing the most common genes and DNA. Here the sample has around 500,000 distinct CDR3 sequences; roughly 23% occur a single time. The ten largest clones represent 14% of the sample. The sample holds many counts of this clonotype. Its antigen is currently not known. It has no much larger one-base neighbor in the sample; base qualities were not kept.

The starting material was PBMCs, mostly from graft donor cells, obtained 360 days after TCRalphabeta/CD19-depleted stem cell transplant. The chain is assembled from TRBV18 and TRBJ2-2; 8 bases in the junction line up with TRBD1. The origin of this receptor is a boy under three years old who had a stem cell transplant for acute myeloid leukemia, so the T cells may come from the graft donor. In nucleotide form, the sequence is TGTGCCAGCTCACCACGCATGGACAGGGTCGCCGGGGAGCTGTTTTTT. Its product reads: CASSPRMDRVAGELFF. This CDR3, with the reference TRBV18 and TRBJ2-2 proteins standing in past its ends, gives the full variable domain NAGVMQNPRHLVRRRGQEARLRCSPMKGHSHVYWYRQLPEEGLKFMVYLQKENIIDESGMPKERFSAEFPKEGPSILRIQQVVRGDSAAYFCASSPRMDRVAGELFFGEGSRLTVL.